A selection of T cell receptor beta chains follows, all from one sample in a study of T cell repertoires in cytomegalovirus infection. TCRdb processed the reads anew with MiXCR; each CDR3 protein has one entry. In the table there are approximately 1,000,000 distinct CDR3 sequences, approximately 31% of which are singletons. These receptors have no known antigen. This material consisted of cultured CD8+ T cells from PBMCs, taken from culture after CMV antigen stimulation. The receptors were sampled from a human donor in good health (CMV status not recorded). Some clones in this sample may be carry-over from other donors' samples. The CDR3 runs from the conserved cysteine through the conserved F or W. Each record gives: CDR3 DNA, CDR3 protein, J gene, V gene, clone size, D gene. A D gene is named only where the DNA matches it firmly. Clone size, where shown, is once, few, many, or a class for clones that have expanded.

TGTGCCAGCAGTTTGTCTCTAGGCAATGAGCAGTTCTTC	CASSLSLGNEQFF	TRBJ2-1	TRBV27	many	NA
TGTGCCAGCAGCCCCCAGGGGGGCTTTGGAAACACCATATATTTT	CASSPQGGFGNTIYF	TRBJ1-3	TRBV9	many	TRBD1
TGTGCCAGCAGTTTGGACAGGGGGAACGACGAGCAGCACTTC	CASSLDRGNDEQHF	TRBJ2-7	TRBV28	NA	TRBD1
TGTGCCAGTAGTAGCCGGGACAGACACAATCAGCCCCAGCATTTT	CASSSRDRHNQPQHF	TRBJ1-5	TRBV19	few	TRBD1
TGTGTCAGCAAAGGAAAACGGGAGGACCAAGAGACCCAGTACTTC	CVSKGKREDQETQYF	TRBJ2-5	TRBV6-5	NA	TRBD2
TGTGCCAGCACTCCCTTAAGCTCCTACGAGCAGTACTTC	CASTPLSSYEQYF	TRBJ2-7	TRBV27	NA	NA
TGTGCCAGCAGTATTACAGGGAGTCCCTATAGCAATCAGCCCCAGCATTTT	CASSITGSPYSNQPQHF	TRBJ1-5	TRBV28	NA	NA
TGTGCCAGTACCCATTACAGGGTTTTATCTGAAGCTTTCTTT	CASTHYRVLSEAFF	TRBJ1-1	TRBV12-3/TRBV12-4	NA	NA
TGTGCCAGCAGCTTAGGGGAGCCGTCCTCTGGGGCCAACGTCCTGACTTTC	CASSLGEPSSGANVLTF	TRBJ2-6	TRBV7-9	many	NA
TGTGCCAGCAGTATTCGGACAGGCCCAACTTTCACAGATACGCAGTATTTT	CASSIRTGPTFTDTQYF	TRBJ2-3	TRBV28	few	TRBD1